The 2 T cell receptor beta chains below were found in one sample sequenced in a study of Ad26.COV2.S vaccination and SARS-CoV-2 variants. Treatment indicated: some 20 received Ad26.COV2.S at low or high dose, single or two shots; 5 received placebo; per-sample allocation not given. Vaccine and placebo recipients were sampled on day 63 after the first injection. Repertoires were generated with immunoSEQ multiplex PCR, while TCRdb's copy carries only in-frame clones and drops some. Of roughly 320,000 clones listed, around 84% were seen once; the top ten hold more than 1.5%. The sequences come from peripheral blood, collected in a trial of Ad26.COV2.S vaccine versus placebo. The receptors derive from a person between 18 and 60 years old who received the Ad26.COV2.S COVID-19 vaccine or a placebo.

The CDR3 DNA follows: TGTGCCAGCAGTTATCTCCGGACGGGCAGTAAGCCCCAGCATTTT. As protein: CASSYLRTGSKPQHF. The genes are TRBV6-2 or TRBV6-3 and TRBJ1-5; no reliable D call. Trimming took off 3 bases at V and 8 bases at J, with 17 bases between the two ends. The V gene's germline CDR1 is MNHEY and CDR2 SVGEGT. This CDR3 contains 15 residues.

This clone was counted a single time. This chain connects TRBV7-8 to TRBJ1-6; D gene uncertain. V was pared by 0 bases and J by 7 bases, with 7 bases between. The germline CDR1 and CDR2 sequences are SGHVS and FQNEAQ. CDR3 length: 14 amino acids. The CDR3 region is CASSLAQNNSPLHF. The CDR3 DNA reads TGTGCCAGCAGCTTAGCACAGAACAATTCACCCCTCCACTTT.